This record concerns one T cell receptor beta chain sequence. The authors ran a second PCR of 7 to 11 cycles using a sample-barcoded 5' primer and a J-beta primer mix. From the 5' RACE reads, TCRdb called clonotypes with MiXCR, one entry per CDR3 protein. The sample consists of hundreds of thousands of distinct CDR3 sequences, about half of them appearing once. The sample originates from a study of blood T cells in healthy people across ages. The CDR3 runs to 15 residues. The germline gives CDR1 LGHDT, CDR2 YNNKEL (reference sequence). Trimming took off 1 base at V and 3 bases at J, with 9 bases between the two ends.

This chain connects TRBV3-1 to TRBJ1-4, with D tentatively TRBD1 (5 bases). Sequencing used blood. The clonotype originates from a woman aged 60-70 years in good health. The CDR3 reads CASSQASGPNEKLFF. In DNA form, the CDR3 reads TGTGCCAGCAGCCAAGCCTCAGGGCCTAATGAAAAACTGTTTTTT. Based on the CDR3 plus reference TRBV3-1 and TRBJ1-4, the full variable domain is DTAVSQTPKYLVTQMGNDKSIKCEQNLGHDTMYWYKQDSKKFLKIMFSYNNKELIINETVPNRFSPKSPDKAHLNLHINSLELGDSAVYFCASSQASGPNEKLFFGSGTQLSVL.